This is a list of T cell receptor beta chains from one sample in a study of cytomegalovirus exposure and HLA in healthy donors. The repertoire was sequenced with immunoSEQ multiplex PCR; TCRdb's copy has only in-frame clones and lacks some. The table lists over 150,000 clones, approximately 77% of them singletons. The sequencing sample was made of PBMCs. These receptor sequences come from a male donor in good health and CMV-seropositive. CDR3s include the opening cysteine and the closing phenylalanine or tryptophan. Each record gives: J gene, V gene, clone size, D gene, CDR3 DNA, CDR3 protein. A D gene is named only where the DNA matches it firmly. Clone size is not always given. Where it is, it says once, few, many or a class for expanded clones.

TRBJ1-2,TRBV12-5,-,-,TGTGCTAGTGGTTTTACAGGGTCTATGGGCTACACCTTC,CASGFTGSMGYTF
TRBJ1-1,TRBV6-6,-,-,TGTGCCAGCAGTTATTCTACAGGTATTCGCACTGAAGCTTTCTTT,CASSYSTGIRTEAFF
TRBJ2-3,TRBV5-6,-,TRBD1,TGTGCCAGCGCCCGGGACAGACGAATCACAGATACGCAGTATTTT,CASARDRRITDTQYF
TRBJ1-2,TRBV7-9,-,-,TGTGCCAGCAGCCCAGAAGGAGGGGAGGGATTCTATGGCTACACCTTC,CASSPEGGEGFYGYTF
TRBJ1-2,TRBV27,-,TRBD1,TGTGCCAGCAGTTTATTGCCCCCCCGGACAGGGGGGCTGTTGACCTTC,CASSLLPPRTGGLLTF
TRBJ1-2,TRBV12-2,-,-,TGTGCAAGTCGCTCAGCCGGAGAGGGAGCAGGGGGCTATGGCTACACCTTC,CASRSAGEGAGGYGYTF
TRBJ1-2,TRBV7-3,-,-,TGTCTCGGCGGCAAGGAGTATGGCTACACCTTC,CLGGKEYGYTF
TRBJ1-4,TRBV19,once,TRBD1,TGTGCCAGTACAAACACGGACAGGGGAAGTGAAAAACTGTTTTTT,CASTNTDRGSEKLFF
TRBJ2-3,TRBV5-5,-,TRBD1,TGTGCCAGCAGCCGCGGACAGGGGCATAGCACAGATACGCAGTATTTT,CASSRGQGHSTDTQYF
TRBJ1-2,TRBV5-6,once,-,TGTGCCAGCAGCTGGCAGGTAGGGGGAGGCTACACCTTC,CASSWQVGGGYTF
TRBJ2-1,TRBV7-3,-,-,TGTGCCAGCAGCTTGAACTTTGATGAGCAGTTCTTC,CASSLNFDEQFF
TRBJ2-3,TRBV20-1,-,-,TGCAGTGCTTCGGGAGATACGCAGTATTTT,CSASGDTQYF
TRBJ2-5,TRBV20-1,-,TRBD2,TGCAGTGCTAGAGCCGGGCGGGAGCAGTACTTC,CSARAGREQYF
TRBJ2-1,TRBV6-5,-,-,TGTGCCAGCAGTTCGACTGGGAGGTGGAATGAGCAGTTCTTC,CASSSTGRWNEQFF
TRBJ1-1,TRBV6-5,few,-,TGTGCCAGCAGTTATAAACAGTCGAACACTGAAGCTTTCTTT,CASSYKQSNTEAFF
TRBJ2-7,TRBV11-2,-,TRBD1,TGTGCCAGCAGCCTCGGGGACAGCTCCTACGAGCAGTACTTC,CASSLGDSSYEQYF
TRBJ2-2,TRBV5-1,-,TRBD1,TGCGCCAGCAGCCAACCCCACAGGGGAAACACCGGGGAGCTGTTTTTT,CASSQPHRGNTGELFF
TRBJ1-1,TRBV30,few,-,TGTGCCTGGAGTAATGGGGGGGAAGCTTTCTTT,CAWSNGGEAFF
TRBJ1-4,TRBV18,-,-,TGTGCCAGCTCACCTGGACAGAATGAAAAACTGTTTTTT,CASSPGQNEKLFF
TRBJ2-1,TRBV20-1,-,-,TGCAGTGCTAGTGGCGGGGTGGAGCAGTTCTTC,CSASGGVEQFF
TRBJ1-4,TRBV19,-,-,TGTGCCAGTAGCCCTCGACAGGCCACAACTAATGAAAAACTGTTTTTT,CASSPRQATTNEKLFF
TRBJ2-5,TRBV5-6,-,TRBD2,TGTGCCAGCAGCTCCCCCGGGACTAGCCGTGGGGAGACCCAGTACTTC,CASSSPGTSRGETQYF
TRBJ1-1,TRBV7-3,-,-,TGTGCCAGCAGCTCAATGGGGGGAACTGAAGCTTTCTTT,CASSSMGGTEAFF
TRBJ1-1,TRBV27,once,-,TGTGCCAGCAGTTTATCGCGGGGGCACAACACTGAAGCTTTCTTT,CASSLSRGHNTEAFF
TRBJ1-2,TRBV6-5,-,TRBD1,TGTGCCAGCAGTTACGACAGGGGCTATGGCTACACCTTC,CASSYDRGYGYTF
TRBJ2-5,TRBV6-1,few,TRBD2,TGTGCCAGCAGTGAAGCTAGCGGGGGCCAAGAGACCCAGTACTTC,CASSEASGGQETQYF
TRBJ2-7,TRBV5-1,-,TRBD1,TGCGCCAGCAGCTCAGTCGACAGGGAATGGGAGCAGTACTTC,CASSSVDREWEQYF
TRBJ2-7,TRBV5-1,once,-,TGCGCCAGCAGCTTGAGAGTGGGGCGTCTCCCCTACGAGCAGTACTTC,CASSLRVGRLPYEQYF
TRBJ2-5,TRBV25-1,-,TRBD1,TGTGCCAGCAGCAGGCCGACAGGGGCCCAAGAGACCCAGTACTTC,CASSRPTGAQETQYF
TRBJ1-5,TRBV15,-,-,TGTGCCACCAGCCCCTCGAATCAGCCCCAGCATTTT,CATSPSNQPQHF
TRBJ2-1,TRBV13,-,TRBD2,TGTGCCAGCAGCTTTTACGGGCTAGCGGGGTACTACGAGCAGTTCTTC,CASSFYGLAGYYEQFF
TRBJ2-1,TRBV6-1,-,TRBD1,TGTGCCAGCAGGACACATTGGACAGGTACTGAGCAGTTCTTC,CASRTHWTGTEQFF
TRBJ1-1,TRBV4-3,-,-,TGCGCCAGCAGCCAACCAGCAGGAGGAGGGACTGAAGCTTTCTTT,CASSQPAGGGTEAFF
TRBJ1-4,TRBV6-5,-,TRBD1,TGTGCCAGCCGGGGGACAGCTAATGAAAAACTGTTTTTT,CASRGTANEKLFF
TRBJ2-7,TRBV7-9,once,-,TGTGCCAGCAGCTTAGAGGGGTACTACGAGCAGTACTTC,CASSLEGYYEQYF
TRBJ1-1,TRBV6-5,few,TRBD1,TGTGCCAGCAGTGCCGGGACAGAGAGCGAAGCTTTCTTT,CASSAGTESEAFF
TRBJ2-3,TRBV7-6,-,-,TGTGCCAGCAGCTCTGGACTGACGATGGCTAGCACAGATACGCAGTATTTT,CASSSGLTMASTDTQYF
TRBJ2-1,TRBV12-5,-,TRBD2,TGTGCTAGTGGTTTGAGTCCCGGGACTAGCGGGGGGGCCTTCGACGAGTTCTTC,CASGLSPGTSGGAFDEFF
TRBJ1-5,TRBV6-5,-,-,TGTGCCAGCAGTCCCGGGGGAGGGTACAATCAGCCCCAGCATTTT,CASSPGGGYNQPQHF
TRBJ1-6,TRBV4-3,-,-,TGCGCCAGCAGCCCCGGACATTATAATTCACCCCTCCACTTT,CASSPGHYNSPLHF
TRBJ2-1,TRBV7-6,-,TRBD2,TGTGCCAGCAGCTTAGGGGGGGGACTAGCGGGGAATGAGCAGTTCTTC,CASSLGGGLAGNEQFF
TRBJ1-2,TRBV9,-,-,TGTGCCAGCAGCGTAGATACAGGGAACTATGGCTACACCTTC,CASSVDTGNYGYTF